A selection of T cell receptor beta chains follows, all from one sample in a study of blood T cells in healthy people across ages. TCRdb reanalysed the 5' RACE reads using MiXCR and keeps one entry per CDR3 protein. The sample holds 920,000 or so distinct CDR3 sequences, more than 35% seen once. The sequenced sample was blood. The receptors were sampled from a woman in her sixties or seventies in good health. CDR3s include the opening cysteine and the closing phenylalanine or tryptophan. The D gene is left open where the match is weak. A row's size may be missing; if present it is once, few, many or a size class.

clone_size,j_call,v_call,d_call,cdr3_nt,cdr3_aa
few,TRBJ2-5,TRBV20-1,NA,TGCAGTGCGGAATTACCCGGAGAACAAGAGACCCAGTACTTC,CSAELPGEQETQYF
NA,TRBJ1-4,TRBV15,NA,TGTGCCACCAGCAAGGAGGCGGGAACCGGTAATGAAAAACTGTTTTTT,CATSKEAGTGNEKLFF
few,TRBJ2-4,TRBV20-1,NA,TGCAGTGGCAGTCAAGTGGCCAAAAACATTCAGTACTTC,CSGSQVAKNIQYF
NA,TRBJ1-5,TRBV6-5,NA,TGTGCCAGCAGTTACAAAAATAGCAATCAGCCCCAGCATTTT,CASSYKNSNQPQHF
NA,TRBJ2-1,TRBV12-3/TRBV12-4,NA,TGTGCCAGCAGTCCCCGTGGGGAGAATGAGCAGTTCTTC,CASSPRGENEQFF
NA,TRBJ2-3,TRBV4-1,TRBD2,TGCGCCAGCAGCCAAGGTTCCGCGGGAGGGGCAGATACGCAGTATTTT,CASSQGSAGGADTQYF
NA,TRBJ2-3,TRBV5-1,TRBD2,TGCGCCAGCAGCTTGGGATCCCCCCTCGCTCTAGCGGGACACACAGATACGCAGTATTTT,CASSLGSPLALAGHTDTQYF
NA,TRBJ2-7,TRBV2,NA,TGTGCCAGCAGTGCGAAGGCAGGGGTCAGGGGCTACGAGCAGTACTTC,CASSAKAGVRGYEQYF
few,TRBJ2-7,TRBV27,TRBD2,TGTGCCAGCAGTTTACGGACTAGCGGGACCTACGAGCAGTACTTC,CASSLRTSGTYEQYF
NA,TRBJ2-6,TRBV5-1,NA,TGCGCCAGCAGCTTTGGGCTGAGGGTTTCTGGGGCCAACGTCCTGACTTTC,CASSFGLRVSGANVLTF
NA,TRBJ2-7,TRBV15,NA,TGTGCCGCCGCATCCCCGGACACCCCTCTTAAGTACGAGCAGTACTTC,CAAASPDTPLKYEQYF
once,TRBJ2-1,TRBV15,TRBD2,TGTGCCACCAGCAGAGACGGACTAGCGGGAGTGGAGACCCAGTTCTTC,CATSRDGLAGVETQFF
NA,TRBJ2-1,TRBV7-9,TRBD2,TGTGCCAGCAGCCTGGGGACTAGCGGGGATTCCATGTTCTTC,CASSLGTSGDSMFF
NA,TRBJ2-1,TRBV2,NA,TGTGCCAGCAGTGAAGACCCCGTGTATGGGGACTACAATGAGCAGTTCTTC,CASSEDPVYGDYNEQFF
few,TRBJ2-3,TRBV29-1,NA,TGCAGCGTCGATACGACAGGCAGCACAGATACGCAGTATTTT,CSVDTTGSTDTQYF
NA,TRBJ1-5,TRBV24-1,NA,TGTGCCACCAGACACAATCAGCCCCAGCATTTT,CATRHNQPQHF
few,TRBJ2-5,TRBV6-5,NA,TGTGCCAGCAGTTACATGGGAATGGGTCAAGAGACCCAGTACTTC,CASSYMGMGQETQYF
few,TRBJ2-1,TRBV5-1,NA,TGCGCCAGCAGCACAGGGCTGCGGAGCTCCTACAATGAGCAGTTCTTC,CASSTGLRSSYNEQFF
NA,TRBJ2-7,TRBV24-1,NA,TGTGCCACCAGTGATCGAGCATACCCCTACGAGCAGTACTTC,CATSDRAYPYEQYF
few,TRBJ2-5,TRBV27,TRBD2,TGTGCCAGCAGTTTAACAAGAGGGAGGGCTCAAGAGACCCAGTACTTC,CASSLTRGRAQETQYF